This T cell receptor (beta chain) stems from a study of PD-L1 blockade in urothelial cancer. Study details: Male patients with bladder-origin urothelial cancer numbered about 90% of the roughly 29. Analyzed time points were 3 weeks (second dose) and 6 weeks after therapy began.

Some clones are missing from TCRdb's copy, which holds only in-frame ones; the method was immunoSEQ multiplex PCR. The sample comprises some 75,000 clones, approximately 90% of which are singletons, and about 0.91% rests with the top ten. Time point defined: peripheral blood 6 weeks after treatment start. The patients had locally advanced or metastatic urothelial carcinoma. The CDR3 loop spans 15 amino acids. Trimming took off 2 bases at V and 2 bases at J, with 13 bases between the two ends. Germline CDR1 is KGHSH and CDR2 is LQKENI. The sequencing used PBMCs, collected around atezolizumab (anti-PD-L1) treatment. This receptor was taken from a woman of 80 years or more with urothelial cancer. The chain links TRBV18 to TRBJ2-7; D might be TRBD1 (6 bases). This chain's CDR3 is CASSPLTGTTYEQYF. The DNA for the CDR3 is TGTGCCAGCTCACCATTAACAGGGACCACCTACGAGCAGTACTTC.